This TCR beta chain was captured by sequencing in a study of cytomegalovirus exposure and HLA in healthy donors. Study at large: As released early, the data held about 85 million unique TCRs from HLA-typed donors. Regarding the study as a whole: Through in vitro validation, a few CMV-associated chains were shown to be specific for CMV antigens. Immune exposure information available was restricted to CMV serostatus.

Turning to this clone: Its antigen remains unknown.

PCR used 60 Vbeta primers and 13 Jbeta primers. Sequencing was performed with immunoSEQ multiplex PCR; in TCRdb, only in-frame clones are kept and a portion is missing. The table includes about 90,000 clones, roughly 84% detected once. Sequenced material: PBMCs. The TCR comes from a man aged 25-45 years in good health and CMV-seronegative.

The DNA of the CDR3 is TGTGCCAGCAGCGAGGGATTTTCGTACACTGAAGCTTTCTTT. It encodes CASSEGFSYTEAFF. V gene TRBV13 combines with J gene TRBJ1-1, with D unresolved. The CDR3 loop spans 14 amino acids. The V gene's germline CDR1 is PRHDT and CDR2 FYEKMQ (reference sequence). V lost 5 bases and J lost 3, with 13 bases in between. The entire variable domain, with the rest obtained from reference TRBV13 and TRBJ1-1, is as follows: AAGVIQSPRHLIKEKRETATLKCYPIPRHDTVYWYQQGPGQDPQFLISFYEKMQSDKGSIPDRFSAQQFSDYHSELNMSSLELGDSALYFCASSEGFSYTEAFFGQGTRLTVV.